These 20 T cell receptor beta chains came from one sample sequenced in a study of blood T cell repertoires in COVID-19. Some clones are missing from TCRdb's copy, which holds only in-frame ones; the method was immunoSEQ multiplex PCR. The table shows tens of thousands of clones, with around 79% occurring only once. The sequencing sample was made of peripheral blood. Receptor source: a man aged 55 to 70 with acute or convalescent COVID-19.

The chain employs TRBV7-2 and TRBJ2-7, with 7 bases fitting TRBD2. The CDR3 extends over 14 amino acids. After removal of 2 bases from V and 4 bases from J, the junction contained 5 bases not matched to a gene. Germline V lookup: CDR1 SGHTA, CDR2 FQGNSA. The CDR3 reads CASSLRREFYEQYF. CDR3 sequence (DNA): TGTGCCAGCAGCTTAAGGCGGGAGTTTTACGAGCAGTACTTC.

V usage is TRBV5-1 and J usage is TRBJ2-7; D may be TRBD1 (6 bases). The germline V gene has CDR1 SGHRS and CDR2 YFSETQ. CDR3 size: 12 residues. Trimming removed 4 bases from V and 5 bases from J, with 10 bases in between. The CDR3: CASSPTGNEQYF. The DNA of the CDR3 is TGCGCCAGCAGCCCTACAGGGAACGAGCAGTACTTC.

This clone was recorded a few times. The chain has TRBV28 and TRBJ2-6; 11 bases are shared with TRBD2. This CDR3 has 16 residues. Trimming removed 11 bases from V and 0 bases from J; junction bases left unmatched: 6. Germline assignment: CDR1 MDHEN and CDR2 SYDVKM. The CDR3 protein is CAVKLAGDSGANVLTF. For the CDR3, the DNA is TGTGCCGTTAAACTAGCGGGAGACTCTGGGGCCAACGTCCTGACTTTC. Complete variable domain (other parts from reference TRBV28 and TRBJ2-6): DVKVTQSSRYLVKRTGEKVFLECVQDMDHENMFWYRQDPGLGLRLIYFSYDVKMKEKGDIPEGYSVSREKKERFSLILESASTNQTSMYLCAVKLAGDSGANVLTFGAGSRLTVL.

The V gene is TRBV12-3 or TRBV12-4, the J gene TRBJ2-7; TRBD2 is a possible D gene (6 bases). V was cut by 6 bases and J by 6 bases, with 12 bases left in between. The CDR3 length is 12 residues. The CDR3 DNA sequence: TGTGCCAGCAGCCCCGCCGGGGGCGAGCAGTACTTC. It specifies CASSPAGGEQYF.

In DNA form, the CDR3 reads TGTGCCTGGAGTGTCGGGCGGGAGGGCCTGTCTTACAATGAGCAGTTCTTC. This sequence encodes CAWSVGREGLSYNEQFF. V gene TRBV30 combines with J gene TRBJ2-1; 9 positions agree with TRBD2. This CDR3 has 17 residues. Germline CDR1 and CDR2: GTSNPN and SVGIG (reference sequence). Trimming cost V 0 bases and J 4 bases; bases outside gene matches: 10.

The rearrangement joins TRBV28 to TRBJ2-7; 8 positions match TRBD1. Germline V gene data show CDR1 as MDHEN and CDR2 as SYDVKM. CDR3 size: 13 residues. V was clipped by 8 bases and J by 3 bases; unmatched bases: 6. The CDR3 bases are TGTGCCAGCCTAGGACAGGGCGGCTACGAGCAGTACTTC. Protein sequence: CASLGQGGYEQYF.

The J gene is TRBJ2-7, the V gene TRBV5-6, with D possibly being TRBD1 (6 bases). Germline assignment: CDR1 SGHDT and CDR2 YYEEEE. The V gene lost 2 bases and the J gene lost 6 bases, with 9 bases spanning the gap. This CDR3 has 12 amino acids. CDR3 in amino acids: CASSFQGIEQYF. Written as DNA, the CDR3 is TGTGCCAGCAGCTTCCAGGGGATCGAGCAGTACTTC. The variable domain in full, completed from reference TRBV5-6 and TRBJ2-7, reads DAGVTQSPTHLIKTRGQQVTLRCSPKSGHDTVSWYQQALGQGPQFIFQYYEEEERQRGNFPDRFSGHQFPNYSSELNVNALLLGDSALYLCASSFQGIEQYFGPGTRLTVT.

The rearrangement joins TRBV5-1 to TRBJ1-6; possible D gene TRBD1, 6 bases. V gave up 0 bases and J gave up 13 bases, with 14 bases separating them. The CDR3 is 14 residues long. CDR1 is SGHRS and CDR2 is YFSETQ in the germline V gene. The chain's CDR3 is CASSLVQGQAPLHF. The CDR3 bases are TGCGCCAGCAGCTTGGTGCAGGGGCAAGCGCCCCTCCACTTT.

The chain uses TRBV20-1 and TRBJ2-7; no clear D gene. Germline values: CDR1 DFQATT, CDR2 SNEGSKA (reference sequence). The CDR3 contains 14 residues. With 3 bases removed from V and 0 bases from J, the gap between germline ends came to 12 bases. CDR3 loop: CSASKISSSYEQYF. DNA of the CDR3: TGCAGTGCTAGTAAGATTTCGAGCTCCTACGAGCAGTACTTC.

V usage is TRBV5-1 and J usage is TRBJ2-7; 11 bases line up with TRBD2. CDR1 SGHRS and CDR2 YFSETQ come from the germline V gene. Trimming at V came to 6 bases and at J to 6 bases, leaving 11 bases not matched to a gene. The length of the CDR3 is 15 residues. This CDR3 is CASTSIAGGSTEQYF. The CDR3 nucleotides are TGCGCCAGCACCTCGATAGCGGGAGGGAGTACCGAGCAGTACTTC. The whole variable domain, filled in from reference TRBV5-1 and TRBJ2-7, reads KAGVTQTPRYLIKTRGQQVTLSCSPISGHRSVSWYQQTPGQGLQFLFEYFSETQRNKGNFPGRFSGRQFSNSRSEMNVSTLELGDSALYLCASTSIAGGSTEQYFGPGTRLTVT.

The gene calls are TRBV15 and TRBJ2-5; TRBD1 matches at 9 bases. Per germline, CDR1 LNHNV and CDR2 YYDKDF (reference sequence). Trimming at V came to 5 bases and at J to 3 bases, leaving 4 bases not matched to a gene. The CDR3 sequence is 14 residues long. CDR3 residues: CATSGWTGEETQYF. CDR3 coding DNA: TGTGCCACCAGCGGCTGGACAGGGGAAGAGACCCAGTACTTC.

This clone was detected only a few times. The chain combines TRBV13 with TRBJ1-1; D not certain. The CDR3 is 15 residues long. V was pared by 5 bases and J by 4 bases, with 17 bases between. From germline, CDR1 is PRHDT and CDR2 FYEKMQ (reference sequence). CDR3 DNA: TGTGCCAGCAGCCCAGAAGGAGGGTACGGCACTGAAGCTTTCTTT. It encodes CASSPEGGYGTEAFF.

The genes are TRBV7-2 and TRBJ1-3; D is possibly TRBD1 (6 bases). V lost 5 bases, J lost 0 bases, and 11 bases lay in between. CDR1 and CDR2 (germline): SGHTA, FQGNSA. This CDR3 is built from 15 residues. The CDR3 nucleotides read TGTGCCAGCAGCGACACAGGGCTCTCTGGAAACACCATATATTTT. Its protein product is CASSDTGLSGNTIYF.

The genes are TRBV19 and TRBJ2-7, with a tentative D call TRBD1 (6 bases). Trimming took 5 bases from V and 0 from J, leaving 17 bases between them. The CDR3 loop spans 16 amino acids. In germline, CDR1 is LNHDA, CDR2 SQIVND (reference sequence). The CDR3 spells CASSQGADSYSYEQYF. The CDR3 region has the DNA TGTGCCAGTAGTCAAGGTGCGGACAGTTACTCCTACGAGCAGTACTTC.

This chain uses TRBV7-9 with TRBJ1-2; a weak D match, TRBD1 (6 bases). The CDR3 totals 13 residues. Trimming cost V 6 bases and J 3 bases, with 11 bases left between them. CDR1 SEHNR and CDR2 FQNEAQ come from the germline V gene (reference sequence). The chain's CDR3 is CASSSDSYYGYTF. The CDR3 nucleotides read TGTGCCAGCAGTTCGGACAGTTACTATGGCTACACCTTC.

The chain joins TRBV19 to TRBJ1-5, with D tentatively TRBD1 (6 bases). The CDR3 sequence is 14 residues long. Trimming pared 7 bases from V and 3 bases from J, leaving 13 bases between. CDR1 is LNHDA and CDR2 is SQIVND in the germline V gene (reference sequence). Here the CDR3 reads CASTLGGFNQPQHF. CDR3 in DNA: TGTGCCAGTACTCTAGGGGGTTTCAATCAGCCCCAGCATTTT.

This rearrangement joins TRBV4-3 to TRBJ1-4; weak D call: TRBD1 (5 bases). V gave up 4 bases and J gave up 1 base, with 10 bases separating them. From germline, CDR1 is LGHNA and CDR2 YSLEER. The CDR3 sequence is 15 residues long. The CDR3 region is CASSLWGGTNEKLFF. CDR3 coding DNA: TGCGCCAGCAGCCTCTGGGGGGGAACTAATGAAAAACTGTTTTTT.

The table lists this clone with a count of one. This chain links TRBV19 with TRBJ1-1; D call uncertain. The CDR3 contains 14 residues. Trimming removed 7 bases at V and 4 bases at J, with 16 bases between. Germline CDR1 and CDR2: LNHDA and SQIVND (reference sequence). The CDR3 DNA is TGTGCCAGTAAGGTTGGACTCGGGAGCACTGAAGCTTTCTTT. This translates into CASKVGLGSTEAFF.

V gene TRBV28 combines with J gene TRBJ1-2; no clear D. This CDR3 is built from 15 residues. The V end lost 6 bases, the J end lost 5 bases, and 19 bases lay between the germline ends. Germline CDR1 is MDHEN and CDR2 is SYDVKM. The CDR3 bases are TGTGCCAGCAGGAGGCCAATATCGGATCTATATGGCTACACCTTC. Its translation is CASRRPISDLYGYTF.

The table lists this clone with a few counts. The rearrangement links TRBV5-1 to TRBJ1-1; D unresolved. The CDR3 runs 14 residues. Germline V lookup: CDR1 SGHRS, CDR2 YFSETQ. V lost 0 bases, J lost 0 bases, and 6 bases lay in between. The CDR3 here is CASSLDNLNTEAFF. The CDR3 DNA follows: TGCGCCAGCAGCTTGGACAATCTGAACACTGAAGCTTTCTTT.